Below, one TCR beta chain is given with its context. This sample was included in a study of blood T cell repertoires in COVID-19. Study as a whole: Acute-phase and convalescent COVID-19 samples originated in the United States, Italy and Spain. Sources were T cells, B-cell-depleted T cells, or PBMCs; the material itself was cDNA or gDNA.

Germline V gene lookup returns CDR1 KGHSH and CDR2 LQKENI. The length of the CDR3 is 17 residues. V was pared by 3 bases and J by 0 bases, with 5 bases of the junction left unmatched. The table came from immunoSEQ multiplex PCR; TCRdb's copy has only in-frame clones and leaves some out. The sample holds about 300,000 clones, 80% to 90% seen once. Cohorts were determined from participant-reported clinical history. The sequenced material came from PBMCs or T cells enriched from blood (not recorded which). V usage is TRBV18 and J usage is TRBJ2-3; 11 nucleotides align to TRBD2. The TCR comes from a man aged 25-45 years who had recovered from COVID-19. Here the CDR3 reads CASSPLRTSGSTDTQYF. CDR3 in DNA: TGTGCCAGCTCACCCCTCAGGACTAGCGGGAGCACAGATACGCAGTATTTT.